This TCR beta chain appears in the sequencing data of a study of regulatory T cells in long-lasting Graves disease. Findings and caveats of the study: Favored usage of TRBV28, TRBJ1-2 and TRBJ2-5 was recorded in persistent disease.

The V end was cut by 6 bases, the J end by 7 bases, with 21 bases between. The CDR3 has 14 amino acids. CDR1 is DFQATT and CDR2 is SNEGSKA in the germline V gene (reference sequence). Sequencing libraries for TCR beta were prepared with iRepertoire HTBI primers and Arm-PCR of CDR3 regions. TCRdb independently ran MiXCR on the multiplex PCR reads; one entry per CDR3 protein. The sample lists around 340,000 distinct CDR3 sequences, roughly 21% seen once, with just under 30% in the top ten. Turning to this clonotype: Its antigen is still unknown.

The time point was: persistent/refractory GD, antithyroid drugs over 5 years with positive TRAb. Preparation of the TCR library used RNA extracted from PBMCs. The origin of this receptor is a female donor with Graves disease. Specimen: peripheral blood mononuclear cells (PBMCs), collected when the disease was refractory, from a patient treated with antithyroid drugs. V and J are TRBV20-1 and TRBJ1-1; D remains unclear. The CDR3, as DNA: TGCAGTGCAGGTCTCTCGACGACGGGTGGTGAAGCTTTCTTT. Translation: CSAGLSTTGGEAFF.